The 27 T cell receptor beta chains below come from one sample, sequenced in a study of vaccination and CD4 T cells after COVID-19. The antigens these receptors bind are not known. Scientists ran DNA taken from cultured CD4+ T cells through the Oncomine TCR Beta short-read assay for sequencing. TCRdb reprocessed the PCR reads via MiXCR and lists one record per CDR3 protein. The table has 20,000 to 25,000 distinct CDR3 sequences, around two thirds seen once; the top ten hold about 21%. Treatment given: roughly 10-day PBMC culture with coronavirus spike peptide pools or control peptides (ViraFEST assay). The starting material was CD4+ T cells from blood, cultured in vitro, obtained before SARS-CoV-2 vaccination. The source of these receptors is a human donor who received a COVID-19 vaccine.

This clonotype turned up a few times. This chain links TRBV28 with TRBJ1-2; 11 bases are a match to TRBD1. CDR3 length: 15 residues. Trimming took 5 bases from V and 7 from J; bases not matched to a gene: 9. CDR1 is MDHEN and CDR2 is SYDVKM in the germline V gene. This CDR3 reads CASSAPRGQGAGYTF. The CDR3 DNA reads as TGTGCCAGCAGTGCACCCCGAGGACAGGGGGCTGGCTACACCTTC.

In this sample, this clonotype turned up a few times. The V and J genes are TRBV20-1 and TRBJ1-1, with no clear D. The ends were cut back, 6 bases at V and 4 bases at J, with 9 bases in the middle. Germline CDR1 reads DFQATT; CDR2 reads SNEGSKA (reference sequence). The CDR3 is 11 residues long. CDR3 in DNA: TGCAGTGCCGGGAAGGGCACTGAAGCTTTCTTT. Protein: CSAGKGTEAFF.

This chain connects TRBV27 to TRBJ1-1; D is unresolved. The CDR3 consists of 12 residues. Per germline, CDR1 MNHEY and CDR2 SMNVEV (reference sequence). Trimming stripped 5 bases from V and 8 bases from J, with 12 bases between. The CDR3 here is CASSPIAVEAFF. As DNA, the CDR3 is TGTGCCAGCAGTCCAATAGCGGTAGAAGCTTTCTTT.

This rearrangement joins TRBV7-9 to TRBJ1-1; no clear D gene. CDR1 and CDR2 from the germline V gene are SEHNR and FQNEAQ (reference sequence). The V and J ends lost 0 bases and 8 bases respectively, with 16 bases between them. The CDR3 contains 15 residues. The CDR3 loop is CASSLASLGRWEAFF. CDR3 DNA: TGTGCCAGCAGCTTAGCAAGTCTTGGACGTTGGGAAGCTTTCTTT.

This clonotype appeared a few times. V and J are TRBV7-3 and TRBJ1-1, with a tentative D call TRBD1 (5 bases). CDR1 SGHTA and CDR2 FQGTGA come from the germline V gene. This CDR3 region has 13 residues. Trimming took off 3 bases at V and 5 bases at J, with 10 bases between the two ends. CDR3 DNA sequence: TGTGCCAGCAGCTTGGGGGGAGGAACTGAAGCTTTCTTT. Translating gives CASSLGGGTEAFF.

This clonotype was observed a few times. The V and J genes are TRBV20-1 and TRBJ2-7; either TRBD1 or TRBD2 may fit D (5 bases each). CDR3 length: 15 amino acids. V was shortened by 3 bases and J by 2 bases, with 17 bases between the two germline ends. Germline V CDR1 and CDR2: DFQATT, SNEGSKA (reference sequence). CDR3 in DNA: TGCAGTGCTAGTTACCGAAGGGACGGTGCCTACGAGCAGTACTTC. Translating it yields CSASYRRDGAYEQYF.

V usage is TRBV27 and J usage is TRBJ1-5; D is unresolved. Per germline, CDR1 MNHEY and CDR2 SMNVEV (reference sequence). This CDR3 spans 14 amino acids. Trimming stripped 2 bases from V and 6 bases from J, with 11 bases between. CDR3 protein: CASSLGEDGQPQHF. CDR3 sequence (DNA): TGTGCCAGCAGTTTAGGGGAGGACGGTCAGCCCCAGCATTTT.

The chain links TRBV20-1 to TRBJ1-1, with a possible D match to TRBD1 (5 bases). Trimming took 5 bases from V and 6 from J, leaving 16 bases between them. In germline, CDR1 is DFQATT, CDR2 SNEGSKA (reference sequence). The length of the CDR3 is 13 residues. The CDR3 is CSAGDARTPEAFF. CDR3 nucleotide sequence: TGCAGTGCTGGGGACGCCCGGACCCCTGAAGCTTTCTTT.

The chain couples TRBV20-1 to TRBJ1-5; D might be TRBD1 (5 bases). The CDR3 extends over 14 amino acids. Germline V CDR1 and CDR2: DFQATT, SNEGSKA (reference sequence). V was pared by 3 bases and J by 2 bases, with 11 bases between. DNA of the CDR3: TGCAGTGCTAGCTGGGGCGCGGGCAATCAGCCCCAGCATTTT. The encoded protein is CSASWGAGNQPQHF.

This clonotype was observed a few times. The chain carries TRBV7-3 and TRBJ1-6, with a weak D call TRBD1 (6 bases). V lost 4 bases and J lost 4, with 11 bases in between. Germline V gives CDR1 SGHTA, CDR2 FQGTGA. CDR3 length equals 15 residues. CDR3 amino acids: CASSSSGQYNSPLHF. The CDR3 coding sequence is TGTGCCAGCAGCTCCTCGGGACAATATAATTCACCCCTCCACTTT. Filled out from reference TRBV7-3 and TRBJ1-6, the complete variable domain reads GAGVSQTPSNKVTEKGKYVELRCDPISGHTALYWYRQSLGQGPEFLIYFQGTGAADDSGLPNDRFFAVRPEGSVSTLKIQRTERGDSAVYLCASSSSGQYNSPLHFGNGTRLTVT.

This clonotype has only a few counts. The chain joins TRBV7-9 to TRBJ2-3; TRBD2 aligns across 7 bases. CDR3 size: 15 residues. V shed 5 bases, J shed 2 bases, and the junction held 7 bases outside the gene matches. Germline V gives CDR1 SEHNR, CDR2 FQNEAQ (reference sequence). The CDR3: CASSTQAGLTDTQYF. In DNA, the CDR3 is TGTGCCAGCAGCACCCAAGCGGGGCTCACAGATACGCAGTATTTT.

This rearrangement joins TRBV10-3 to TRBJ1-2; D possibly corresponds to TRBD1 (5 bases). Germline values: CDR1 ENHRY, CDR2 SYGVKD. V lost 3 bases, J lost 1 base, and 9 bases lay in between. The CDR3 runs 14 residues. CDR3 sequence (DNA): TGTGCCATCAGTGACCCAGGGTTTAACTATGGCTACACCTTC. Translated: CAISDPGFNYGYTF.

This clonotype was picked up a small number of times. The chain recombines TRBV19 with TRBJ2-5; D gene uncertain. Germline V gives CDR1 LNHDA, CDR2 SQIVND (reference sequence). The CDR3 is made up of 15 amino acids. The V end lost 3 bases, the J end lost 5 bases, and 16 bases lay between the germline ends. The CDR3 DNA is TGTGCCAGTAGTATTCCCCTCAAGGTTGAGGAGACCCAGTACTTC. Amino acids: CASSIPLKVEETQYF.

The V gene is TRBV5-4, the J gene TRBJ1-1; maybe TRBD1 (6 bases). This CDR3 region has 14 residues. The V end lost 4 bases, the J end lost 1 base, and 11 bases lay between the germline ends. Germline-derived CDR1 and CDR2 are SGHNT and YYREEE (reference sequence). The CDR3 here is CASSPTQGNTEAFF. Here the CDR3 DNA reads TGTGCCAGCAGCCCAACACAGGGGAACACTGAAGCTTTCTTT.

This clonotype was detected a few times. V and J are TRBV6-1 and TRBJ1-2, with a weak D call TRBD1 (5 bases). V lost 7 bases, J lost 2 bases, and 11 bases lay in between. Germline lookup yields CDR1 MNHNS and CDR2 SASEGT. The CDR3 totals 13 residues. Here the CDR3 reads CASTKGDNYGYTF. For the CDR3, the DNA is TGTGCCAGCACCAAAGGGGACAACTATGGCTACACCTTC.

The chain has TRBV20-1 and TRBJ1-2; D possibly corresponds to TRBD1 (6 bases). Germline V gives CDR1 DFQATT, CDR2 SNEGSKA (reference sequence). The CDR3 spans 13 residues. V was pared by 5 bases and J by 4 bases, with 14 bases between. The CDR3 nucleotides read TGCAGTGCTTCCAAACAGGGTTCCTATGGCTACACCTTC. Amino acids: CSASKQGSYGYTF.

The rearrangement uses TRBV20-1 and TRBJ1-2; D is possibly TRBD1 (6 bases). Trimming pared 3 bases from V and 0 bases from J, leaving 8 bases between. Germline V lookup: CDR1 DFQATT, CDR2 SNEGSKA (reference sequence). This CDR3 comprises 13 residues. CDR3 nucleotides: TGCAGTGCTAGTCAGGGGACTAACTATGGCTACACCTTC. Translation: CSASQGTNYGYTF.

The chain has TRBV10-3 and TRBJ1-5; TRBD1 matches 7 bases. The CDR3 covers 14 residues. CDR1 is ENHRY and CDR2 is SYGVKD in the germline V gene. J was trimmed by 4 bases and V by 6 bases; bases with no gene match: 6. The CDR3 is CAISEYRGNQPQHF. The CDR3 DNA reads TGTGCCATCAGCGAATACAGGGGAAATCAGCCCCAGCATTTT.

This clonotype was recorded a few times. V usage is TRBV25-1 and J usage is TRBJ2-2, with D possibly being TRBD2 (6 bases). The V end lost 4 bases, the J end lost 4 bases, and 13 bases lay between the germline ends. Per germline, CDR1 MGHDK and CDR2 SYGVNS. The CDR3 loop spans 15 amino acids. Here the CDR3 DNA reads TGTGCCAGCAGTGGGGAGGAGAGGGGCACCGGGGAGCTGTTTTTT. It yields the protein CASSGEERGTGELFF.

About this clonotype: The junction does not match germline at one end; this may be a read error. The chain links TRBV12-3 or TRBV12-4 to TRBJ2-5; a possible D gene is TRBD1 (5 bases). This CDR3 is 14 amino acids long. This chain's CDR3 is CASSFPTEQEAQYF. In nucleotides, the CDR3 is TGTGCCAGCAGTTTTCCGACAGAACAAGAGGCCCAGTACTTC.

The chain uses TRBV21-1 and TRBJ1-1. TRBV21-1 constitutes a pseudogene. The CDR3 consists of 17 residues. The CDR3 sequence: CASSKKGLGRGGNEAFF. In nucleotides, the CDR3 is TGTGCCAGCAGCAAAAAGGGCCTAGGGCGTGGGGGGAATGAAGCTTTCTTT.

The chain recombines TRBV19 with TRBJ1-4; 8 bases match TRBD1. The CDR3 is 16 residues long. Germline CDR1 LNHDA, CDR2 SQIVND (reference sequence). V lost 6 bases, J lost 3 bases, and 9 bases stayed unmatched. In DNA, the CDR3 is TGTGCCAGTAGCCTAAACAGGGGGTCGGCTAATGAAAAACTGTTTTTT. Translating gives CASSLNRGSANEKLFF.

V gene TRBV6-1 combines with J gene TRBJ2-1; the match to TRBD1 covers 7 bases. Germline V lookup: CDR1 MNHNS, CDR2 SASEGT. The CDR3 totals 15 residues. V was pared by 6 bases and J by 5 bases, with 10 bases of the junction left unmatched. The CDR3, as DNA: TGTGCCAGCAGCGGACCGGGACAGACTAACAATGAGCAGTTCTTC. Translated: CASSGPGQTNNEQFF.

The chain joins TRBV7-3 to TRBJ1-2; the D gene is possibly TRBD1 (6 bases). This CDR3 region has 14 residues. Trimming removed 0 bases at V and 6 bases at J, with 11 bases between. Germline CDR1 and CDR2: SGHTA and FQGTGA. In DNA, the CDR3 is TGTGCCAGCAGCTTAACCGGGGCAGGGGATGGCTACACCTTC. This sequence encodes CASSLTGAGDGYTF.

The CDR3 loop is CASSEPGQTNYGYTF. The DNA of the CDR3 is TGTGCCAGCAGCGAGCCGGGACAGACAAACTATGGCTACACCTTC. This chain uses TRBV5-6 with TRBJ1-2; TRBD1 matches 7 bases. This CDR3 is built from 15 residues. Unmatched junction bases numbered 8, after V lost 4 bases and J lost 2 bases. The germline V gene has CDR1 SGHDT and CDR2 YYEEEE.

V usage is TRBV27 and J usage is TRBJ2-5; no clear D gene. The CDR3 has 13 residues. Germline V gives CDR1 MNHEY, CDR2 SMNVEV (reference sequence). V lost 2 bases and J 5 bases, leaving 9 bases between the germline ends. CDR3 nucleotide sequence: TGTGCCAGCAGTTTAGGTTTAGGTGAGACCCAGTACTTC. Its protein product is CASSLGLGETQYF.

CDR3 in DNA: TGTGCCAGTAAAAGGAGCGGGCGTTCGATAGAGCAGTACTTC. Protein: CASKRSGRSIEQYF. The chain carries TRBV19 and TRBJ2-7; a weak D match, TRBD2 (6 bases). The CDR3 is 14 residues long. V lost 7 bases to trimming and J lost 7 bases, with 20 bases between them. Per germline, CDR1 LNHDA and CDR2 SQIVND (reference sequence).